Following are 13 T cell receptor beta chains from one sample sequenced in a study of blood T cell repertoires in COVID-19. This table comes from immunoSEQ multiplex PCR, and its TCRdb copy is limited to in-frame clones, with some not included. The sample carries approximately 26,000 clones, 85% to 90% recorded once. Sequenced input: peripheral blood. The receptors were gathered from a man between 65 and 85 years old with active COVID-19.

V and J are TRBV6-2 or TRBV6-3 and TRBJ2-1, with a tentative D call TRBD2 (5 bases). CDR3 length equals 15 residues. The germline V gene has CDR1 MNHEY and CDR2 SVGEGT. Trimming pared 1 base from V and 4 bases from J, leaving 11 bases between. The CDR3 sequence: CASSYLSAAYNEQFF. CDR3 in DNA: TGTGCCAGCAGTTACTTATCAGCGGCGTACAATGAGCAGTTCTTC.

The chain employs TRBV4-2 and TRBJ2-3; 8 bases line up with TRBD2. Trimming took 7 bases from V and 2 from J; bases not matched to a gene: 5. Germline loops: CDR1 LGHNA, CDR2 YNFKEQ. CDR3 length: 14 residues. In DNA form, the CDR3 reads TGTGCCAGCAAACTCGGGGGGGCCACAGATACGCAGTATTTT. This codes for CASKLGGATDTQYF.

The rearrangement joins TRBV6-5 to TRBJ1-2; weak D call: TRBD1 (5 bases). This CDR3 has 14 residues. The germline V gene has CDR1 MNHEY and CDR2 SVGAGI. Trimming pared 11 bases from V and 2 bases from J, leaving 18 bases between. This CDR3 reads CAVLAGRPNYGYTF. The DNA of the CDR3 is TGTGCCGTCCTGGCGGGACGCCCAAACTATGGCTACACCTTC.

The V and J genes are TRBV5-4 and TRBJ2-2, with TRBD1 matching 12 bases. The V gene end was trimmed by 4 bases and the J gene end by 6 bases; junction bases not matched to a gene: 4. This CDR3 spans 15 amino acids. Germline assignment: CDR1 SGHNT and CDR2 YYREEE (reference sequence). The CDR3 protein is CASSRDRGLSGELFF. CDR3 DNA sequence: TGTGCCAGCAGCCGGGACAGGGGGCTCTCCGGGGAGCTGTTTTTT.

V is TRBV7-2 and J is TRBJ2-7; D call uncertain. V lost 5 bases and J lost 3, with 11 bases in between. The germline V gene has CDR1 SGHTA and CDR2 FQGNSA. The CDR3 has 13 residues. Written as DNA, the CDR3 is TGTGCCAGCAGCCCCGTGCCGGGCTACGAGCAGTACTTC. Protein sequence: CASSPVPGYEQYF.

J is TRBJ2-7 and V is TRBV5-4, with D perhaps matching TRBD1 (6 bases). CDR3 size: 14 residues. The germline CDR1 and CDR2 sequences are SGHNT and YYREEE (reference sequence). Trimming shortened V by 3 bases and J by 1 base, and 11 bases separated the two germline ends. CDR3 sequence: CASSSKQGSYEQYF. The CDR3 DNA reads TGTGCCAGCAGCTCCAAACAGGGTTCCTACGAGCAGTACTTC.

With respect to this clone: Other DNA sequences in the sample encode the same CDR3. This chain uses TRBV5-1 with TRBJ1-2, with TRBD1 matching 9 bases. The CDR3 runs to 14 residues. Losses at the gene ends were 2 bases for V and 8 bases for J; bases not matched to a gene: 7. Germline assignment: CDR1 SGHRS and CDR2 YFSETQ. CDR3 nucleotides: TGCGCCAGCAGCTTAAGACAGGGGGGGGGCGGCTACACCTTC. As protein: CASSLRQGGGGYTF.

The CDR3 loop reads CASSDDPVTDRDRNQPQHF. CDR3 sequence (DNA): TGTGCCAGCAGCGATGATCCGGTGACAGATAGGGATCGCAATCAGCCCCAGCATTTT. The V call is TRBV13, the J call TRBJ1-5; TRBD1 might be the D (5 bases). Trimming left V 5 bases short and J 2 bases short, with 25 bases between. CDR1 and CDR2 (germline): PRHDT, FYEKMQ (reference sequence). The CDR3 spans 19 residues.

This clone appeared a single time. The chain couples TRBV4-3 to TRBJ1-2; TRBD1 agrees at 11 bases. V trimming: 0 bases; J trimming: 7 bases; junction bases outside the gene matches: 10. There are 17 residues in the CDR3. Per germline, CDR1 LGHNA and CDR2 YSLEER. The CDR3 region is CASSQEVSRTGGSGYTF. CDR3 nucleotide sequence: TGCGCCAGCAGCCAAGAGGTCTCCCGGACAGGGGGCTCTGGCTACACCTTC.

The chain is built from TRBV6-5 and TRBJ1-2; D unclear. This CDR3 is 14 amino acids long. Trimming removed 2 bases from V and 2 bases from J, with 9 bases in between. Germline CDR1 is MNHEY and CDR2 is SVGAGI. CDR3 DNA: TGTGCCAGCAGTTACAAGACAAGGAACTATGGCTACACCTTC. It translates to CASSYKTRNYGYTF.

V usage is TRBV2 and J usage is TRBJ2-6, with D possibly matching TRBD1 (6 bases). Germline V CDR1 and CDR2: SNHLY, FYNNEI. Between the trimmed V and J ends, which lost 9 bases and 1 base, there was a span of 22 bases. The CDR3 consists of 18 residues. The CDR3 coding sequence is TGTGCCAGTTACGATCGGGACATCCCTCCTTCTGGGGCCAACGTCCTGACTTTC. Its protein product is CASYDRDIPPSGANVLTF.

V and J are TRBV18 and TRBJ1-5; the D is unclear. The CDR3 contains 14 residues. The V gene lost 3 bases and the J gene lost 0 bases, with 6 bases spanning the gap. Germline V CDR1 and CDR2: KGHSH, LQKENI. Here the CDR3 DNA reads TGTGCCAGCTCACCCGGAGTTAGCAATCAGCCCCAGCATTTT. It encodes CASSPGVSNQPQHF.

The rearrangement joins TRBV6-1 to TRBJ2-7; D gene ambiguous. V was pared by 1 base and J by 3 bases, with 7 bases between. Germline loops: CDR1 MNHNS, CDR2 SASEGT. CDR3 length: 13 residues. The DNA of the CDR3 is TGTGCCAGCAGTGAAGTGGAGAACTACGAGCAGTACTTC. It is translated as CASSEVENYEQYF.